One sample yielded the 4 T cell receptor beta chains listed below, sequenced in a study of blood T cell repertoires in COVID-19. Using immunoSEQ multiplex PCR, the repertoire was profiled, and TCRdb retains in-frame clones only, with some absent. The sample holds tens of thousands of clones; around 89% are singletons and the top ten take around 1.2%. The specimen was peripheral blood. The receptor set was obtained from a woman in her fifties or sixties with acute or convalescent COVID-19.

This chain joins TRBV12-5 and TRBJ1-5; 7 bases are a match to TRBD1. The germline CDR1 and CDR2 sequences are LGHNT and FRNRAP. V shed 0 bases and J 1 base; nucleotides not matched to a gene: 9. The CDR3 loop spans 18 amino acids. CDR3 nucleotides: TGTGCTAGTGGTTTGGTACGAGAGCACAGGGGAAGCAATCAGCCCCAGCATTTT. Translating gives CASGLVREHRGSNQPQHF.

The V call is TRBV19, the J call TRBJ1-5, with a weak D call TRBD1 (5 bases). This CDR3 has 15 amino acids. Germline V gene data show CDR1 as LNHDA and CDR2 as SQIVND (reference sequence). Trimming took 5 bases from V and 8 from J, leaving 19 bases between them. The CDR3 nucleotides read TGTGCCAGTAGTCCCTCCGGGGGTTTAGGGGAGCCCCAGCATTTT. This sequence encodes CASSPSGGLGEPQHF.

The rearrangement links TRBV9 to TRBJ1-1; 11 bases fit TRBD1. Germline CDR1 is SGDLS and CDR2 is YYNGEE. Losses at the gene ends were 0 bases for V and 6 bases for J; bases not matched to a gene: 7. The CDR3 has 16 residues. The DNA of the CDR3 is TGTGCCAGCAGCGTAGATGGGACAGGGGGGTTTGCTGAAGCTTTCTTT. As protein: CASSVDGTGGFAEAFF.

V and J are TRBV30 and TRBJ1-4; D perhaps matches TRBD1 (5 bases). The CDR3 length is 15 residues. CDR1 and CDR2 from the germline V gene are GTSNPN and SVGIG (reference sequence). The ends were cut back, 4 bases at V and 7 bases at J, with 19 bases in the middle. The CDR3 loop is CAWNSQLGGSEKLFF. DNA for the CDR3: TGTGCCTGGAACTCCCAGCTCGGGGGGAGTGAAAAACTGTTTTTT. Full variable domain (rest looked up from reference TRBV30 and TRBJ1-4): SQTIHQWPATLVQPVGSPLSLECTVEGTSNPNLYWYRQAAGRGLQLLFYSVGIGQISSEVPQNLSASRPQDRQFILSSKKLLLSDSGFYLCAWNSQLGGSEKLFFGSGTQLSVL.